This TCR beta chain is from a study of cytomegalovirus exposure and HLA in healthy donors. Per the germline V gene, CDR1 is SGHTS and CDR2 is YDEGEE. This CDR3 is built from 18 residues. The trim removed 4 bases at V and 2 bases at J, leaving 12 bases unmatched. Primers: 60 Vbeta forward and 13 Jbeta reverse. Profiling relied on immunoSEQ multiplex PCR, and the TCRdb table lists in-frame clones only, not all of them. The table has 110,000 or so clones, 10% to 15% seen once. The rearrangement uses TRBV5-8 and TRBJ2-5, with TRBD2 matching over 12 bases. This TCR was sampled from a man aged 40-50 years in good health and CMV-seropositive. What was sequenced was PBMCs. Here the CDR3 DNA reads TGTGCCAGCAGCCCTGGAGGGATGGGGACTAGCGGGCAAGAGACCCAGTACTTC. Amino acid sequence: CASSPGGMGTSGQETQYF.